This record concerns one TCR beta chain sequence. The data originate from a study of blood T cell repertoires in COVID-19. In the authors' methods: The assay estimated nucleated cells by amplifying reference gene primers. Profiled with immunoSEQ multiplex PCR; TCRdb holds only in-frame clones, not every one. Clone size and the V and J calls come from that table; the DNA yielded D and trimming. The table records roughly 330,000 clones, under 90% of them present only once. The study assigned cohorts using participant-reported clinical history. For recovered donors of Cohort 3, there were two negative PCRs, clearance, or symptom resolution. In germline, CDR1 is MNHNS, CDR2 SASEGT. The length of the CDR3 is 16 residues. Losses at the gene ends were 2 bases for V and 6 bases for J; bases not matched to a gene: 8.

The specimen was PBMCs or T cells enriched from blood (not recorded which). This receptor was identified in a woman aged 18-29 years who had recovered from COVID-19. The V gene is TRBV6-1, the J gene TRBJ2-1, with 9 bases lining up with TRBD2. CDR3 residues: CASSEQMLAGTNEQFF. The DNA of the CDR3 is TGTGCCAGCAGTGAACAGATGCTAGCGGGGACCAATGAGCAGTTCTTC.